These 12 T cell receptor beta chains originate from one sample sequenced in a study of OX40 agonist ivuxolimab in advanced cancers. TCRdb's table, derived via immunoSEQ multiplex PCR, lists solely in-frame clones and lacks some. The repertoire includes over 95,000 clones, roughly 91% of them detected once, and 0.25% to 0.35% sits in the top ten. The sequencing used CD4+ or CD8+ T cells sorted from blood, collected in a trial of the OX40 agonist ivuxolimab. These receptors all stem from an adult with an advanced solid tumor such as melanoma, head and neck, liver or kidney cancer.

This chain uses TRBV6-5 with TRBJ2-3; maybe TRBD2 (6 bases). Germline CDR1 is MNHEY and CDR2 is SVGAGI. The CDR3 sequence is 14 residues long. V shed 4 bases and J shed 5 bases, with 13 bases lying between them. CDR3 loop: CASSSGSRLDTQYF. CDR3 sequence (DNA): TGTGCCAGCAGTTCCGGGAGTCGGCTAGATACGCAGTATTTT.

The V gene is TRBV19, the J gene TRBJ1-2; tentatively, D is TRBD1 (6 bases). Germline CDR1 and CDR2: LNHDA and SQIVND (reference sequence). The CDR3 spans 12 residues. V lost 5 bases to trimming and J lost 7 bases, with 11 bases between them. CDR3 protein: CASSAAGAGYTF. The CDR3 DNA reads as TGTGCCAGTAGTGCGGCAGGGGCTGGCTACACCTTC.

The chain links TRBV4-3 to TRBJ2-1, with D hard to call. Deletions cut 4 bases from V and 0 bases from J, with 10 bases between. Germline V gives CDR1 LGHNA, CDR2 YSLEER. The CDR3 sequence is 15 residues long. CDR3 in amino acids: CASSPSASSYNEQFF. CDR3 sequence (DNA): TGCGCCAGCAGCCCAAGCGCGAGCTCCTACAATGAGCAGTTCTTC.

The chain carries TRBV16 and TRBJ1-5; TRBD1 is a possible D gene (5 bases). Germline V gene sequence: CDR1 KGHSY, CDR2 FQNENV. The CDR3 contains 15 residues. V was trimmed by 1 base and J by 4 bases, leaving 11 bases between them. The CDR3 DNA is TGTGCCAGCAGCCAATGGGCGGGACGAAATCAGCCCCAGCATTTT. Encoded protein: CASSQWAGRNQPQHF.

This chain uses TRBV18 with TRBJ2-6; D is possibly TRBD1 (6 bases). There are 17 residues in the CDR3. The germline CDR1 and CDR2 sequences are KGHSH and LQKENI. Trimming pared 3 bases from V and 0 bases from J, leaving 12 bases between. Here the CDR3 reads CASSPRTVGSGANVLTF. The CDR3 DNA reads TGTGCCAGCTCACCGCGGACAGTGGGCTCTGGGGCCAACGTCCTGACTTTC.

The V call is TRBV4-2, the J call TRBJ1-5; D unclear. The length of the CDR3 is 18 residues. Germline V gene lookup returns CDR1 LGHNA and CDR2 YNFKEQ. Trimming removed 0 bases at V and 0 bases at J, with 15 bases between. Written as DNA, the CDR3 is TGTGCCAGCAGCCAAGATTCCCCTGACGCGTATAGCAATCAGCCCCAGCATTTT. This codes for CASSQDSPDAYSNQPQHF.

The CDR3 bases are TGTGCCTGGAGTATCAGCTCTGGAAACACCATATATTTT. Translating it yields CAWSISSGNTIYF. The chain is built from TRBV30 and TRBJ1-3, with D hard to call. The germline V gene encodes CDR1 GTSNPN and CDR2 SVGIG (reference sequence). This CDR3 comprises 13 residues. V lost 2 bases to trimming and J lost 0 bases, with 5 bases between them.

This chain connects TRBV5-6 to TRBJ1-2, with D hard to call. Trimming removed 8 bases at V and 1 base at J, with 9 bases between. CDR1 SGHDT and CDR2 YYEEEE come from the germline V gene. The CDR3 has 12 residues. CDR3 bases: TGTGCCAGTCATTTATATAACTATGGCTACACCTTC. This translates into CASHLYNYGYTF. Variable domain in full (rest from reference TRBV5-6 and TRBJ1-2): DAGVTQSPTHLIKTRGQQVTLRCSPKSGHDTVSWYQQALGQGPQFIFQYYEEEERQRGNFPDRFSGHQFPNYSSELNVNALLLGDSALYLCASHLYNYGYTFGSGTRLTVV.

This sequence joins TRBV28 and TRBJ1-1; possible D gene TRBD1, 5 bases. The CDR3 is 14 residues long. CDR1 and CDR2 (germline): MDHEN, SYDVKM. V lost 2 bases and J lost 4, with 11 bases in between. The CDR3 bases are TGTGCCAGCAGTTTAAGGGCCGGGGGCACTGAAGCTTTCTTT. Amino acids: CASSLRAGGTEAFF.

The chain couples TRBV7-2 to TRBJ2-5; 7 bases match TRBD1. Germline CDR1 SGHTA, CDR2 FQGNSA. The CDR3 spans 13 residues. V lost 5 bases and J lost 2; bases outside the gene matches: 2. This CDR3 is CASSGGQQETQYF. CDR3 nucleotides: TGTGCCAGCAGCGGGGGACAGCAAGAGACCCAGTACTTC.

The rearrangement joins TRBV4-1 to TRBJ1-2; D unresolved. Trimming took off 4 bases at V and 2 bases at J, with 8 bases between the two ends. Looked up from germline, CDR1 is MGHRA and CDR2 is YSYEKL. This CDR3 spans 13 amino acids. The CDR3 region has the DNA TGCGCCAGCAGCCTGCTGGGAAACTATGGCTACACCTTC. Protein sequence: CASSLLGNYGYTF.

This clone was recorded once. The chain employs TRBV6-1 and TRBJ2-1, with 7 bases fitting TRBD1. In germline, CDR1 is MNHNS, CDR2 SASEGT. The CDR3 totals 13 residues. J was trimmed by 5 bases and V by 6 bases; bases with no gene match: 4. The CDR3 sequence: CASRTGQNNEQFF. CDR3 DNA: TGTGCCAGCAGGACGGGACAGAACAATGAGCAGTTCTTC.